The present T cell receptor beta chain was sequenced within a study of OX40 agonist ivuxolimab in advanced cancers. Study information: Ivuxolimab is an agonistic anti-OX40 (CD134) antibody, and patients were treated with it. With a range of roughly 23 to 79, age averaged approximately 60 years, and 65% to 90% were male. The study, taken as a whole, reports: Low levels of normalized T-cell clonal expansion also appeared in some nonresponders. Averaging showed that CD8+ T cells had more expanded clones than CD4+ did.

Measured with immunoSEQ multiplex PCR; TCRdb has only the in-frame clones, and not every one. Among over 55,000 clones listed, about 83% were seen once. V was pared by 11 bases and J by 2 bases, with 4 bases of the junction left unmatched. Germline lookup yields CDR1 ENHRY and CDR2 SYGVKD. There are 14 residues in the CDR3. In regard to this clone: Its antigen is still unknown.

The receptor's source is an adult with an advanced solid tumor such as melanoma, head and neck, liver or kidney cancer. J is TRBJ2-3 and V is TRBV10-3; 13 positions agree with TRBD2. The source material was CD4+ or CD8+ T cells sorted from blood, sampled in a trial of the OX40 agonist ivuxolimab. The CDR3, as DNA: TGTGCCGTGGGACTAGCGGGGACCACAGATACGCAGTATTTT. Protein: CAVGLAGTTDTQYF.